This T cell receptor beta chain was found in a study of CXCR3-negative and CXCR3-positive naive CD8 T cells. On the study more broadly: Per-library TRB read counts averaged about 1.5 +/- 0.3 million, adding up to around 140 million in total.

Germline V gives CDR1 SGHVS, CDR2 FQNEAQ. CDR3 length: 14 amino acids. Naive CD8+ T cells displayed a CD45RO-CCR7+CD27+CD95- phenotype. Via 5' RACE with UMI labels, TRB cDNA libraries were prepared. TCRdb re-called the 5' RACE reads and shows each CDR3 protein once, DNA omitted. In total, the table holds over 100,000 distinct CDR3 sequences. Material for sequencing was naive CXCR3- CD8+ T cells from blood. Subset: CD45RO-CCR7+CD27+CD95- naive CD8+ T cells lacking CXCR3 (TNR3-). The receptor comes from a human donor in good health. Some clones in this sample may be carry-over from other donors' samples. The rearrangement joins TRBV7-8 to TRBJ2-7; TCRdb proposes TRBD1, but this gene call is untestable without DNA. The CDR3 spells CASSLVTGSYEQYF.